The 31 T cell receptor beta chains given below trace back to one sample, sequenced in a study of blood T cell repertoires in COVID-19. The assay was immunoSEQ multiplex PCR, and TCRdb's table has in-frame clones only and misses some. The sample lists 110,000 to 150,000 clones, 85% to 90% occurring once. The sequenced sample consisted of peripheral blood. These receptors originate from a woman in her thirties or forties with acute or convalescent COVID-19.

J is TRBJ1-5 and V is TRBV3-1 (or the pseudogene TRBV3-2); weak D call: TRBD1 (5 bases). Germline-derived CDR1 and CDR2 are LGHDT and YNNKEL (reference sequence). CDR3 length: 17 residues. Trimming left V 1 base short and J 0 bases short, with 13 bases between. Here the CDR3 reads CASSQGFGGSSNQPQHF. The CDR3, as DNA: TGTGCCAGCAGCCAAGGGTTTGGGGGGTCTAGCAATCAGCCCCAGCATTTT.

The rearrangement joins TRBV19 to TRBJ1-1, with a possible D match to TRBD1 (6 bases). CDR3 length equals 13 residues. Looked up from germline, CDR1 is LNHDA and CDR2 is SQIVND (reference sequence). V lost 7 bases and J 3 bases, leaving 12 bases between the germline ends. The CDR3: CASTPKGDTEAFF. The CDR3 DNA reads TGTGCCAGTACCCCTAAGGGGGACACTGAAGCTTTCTTT.

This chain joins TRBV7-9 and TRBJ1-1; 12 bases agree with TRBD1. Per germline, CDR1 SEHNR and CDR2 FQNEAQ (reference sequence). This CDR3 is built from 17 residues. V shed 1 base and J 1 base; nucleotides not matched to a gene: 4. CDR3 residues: CASSLGGQGAWNTEAFF. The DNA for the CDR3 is TGTGCCAGCAGCTTAGGGGGACAGGGGGCTTGGAACACTGAAGCTTTCTTT.

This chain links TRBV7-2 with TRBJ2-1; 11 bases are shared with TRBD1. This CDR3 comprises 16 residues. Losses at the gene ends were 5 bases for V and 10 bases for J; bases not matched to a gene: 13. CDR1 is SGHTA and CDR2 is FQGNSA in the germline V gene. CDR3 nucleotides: TGTGCCAGCAGCCTGTGGGACAGGGGGGGATTAGGGGAGCAGTTCTTC. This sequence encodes CASSLWDRGGLGEQFF.

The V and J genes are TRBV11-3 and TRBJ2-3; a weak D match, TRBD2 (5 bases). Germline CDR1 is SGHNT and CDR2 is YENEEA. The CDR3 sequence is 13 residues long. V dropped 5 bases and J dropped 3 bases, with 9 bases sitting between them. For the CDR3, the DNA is TGTGCCAGCAGCCGGGGTACTACAGATACGCAGTATTTT. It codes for CASSRGTTDTQYF.

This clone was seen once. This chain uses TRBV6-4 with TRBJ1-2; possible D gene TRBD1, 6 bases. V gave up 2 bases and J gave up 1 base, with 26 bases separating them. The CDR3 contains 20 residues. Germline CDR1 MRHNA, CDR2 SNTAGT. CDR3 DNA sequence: TGTGCCAGCAGTGACGAACAGGGCCAATCGGTGGGCCCTCTTAACTATGGCTACACCTTC. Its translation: CASSDEQGQSVGPLNYGYTF.

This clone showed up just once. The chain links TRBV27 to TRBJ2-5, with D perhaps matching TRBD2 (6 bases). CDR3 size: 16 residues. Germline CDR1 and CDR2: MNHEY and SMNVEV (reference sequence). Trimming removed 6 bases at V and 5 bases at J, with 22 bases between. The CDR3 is CASRNTFGGGRETQYF. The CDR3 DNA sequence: TGTGCCAGCAGAAATACTTTTGGGGGAGGAAGGGAGACCCAGTACTTC.

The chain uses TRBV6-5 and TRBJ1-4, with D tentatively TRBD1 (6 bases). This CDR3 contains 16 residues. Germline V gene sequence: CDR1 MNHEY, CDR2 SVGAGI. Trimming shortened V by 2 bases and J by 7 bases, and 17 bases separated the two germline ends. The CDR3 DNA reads TGTGCCAGCAGTTACCTACAGGGACGGCGTGGTGAAAAACTGTTTTTT. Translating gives CASSYLQGRRGEKLFF.

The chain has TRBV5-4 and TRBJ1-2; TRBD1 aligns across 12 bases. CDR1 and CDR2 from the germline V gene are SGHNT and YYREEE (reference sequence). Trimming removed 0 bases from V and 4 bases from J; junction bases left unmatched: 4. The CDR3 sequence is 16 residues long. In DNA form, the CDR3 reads TGTGCCAGCAGCTTGGGGGGGACAGGGGGCGTCTATGGCTACACCTTC. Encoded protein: CASSLGGTGGVYGYTF.

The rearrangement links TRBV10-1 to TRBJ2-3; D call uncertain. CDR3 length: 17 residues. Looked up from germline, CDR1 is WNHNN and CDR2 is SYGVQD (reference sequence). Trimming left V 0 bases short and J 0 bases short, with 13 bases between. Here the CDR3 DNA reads TGCGCCAGCAGTGAGTCGACGGAGTTCACTAGCACAGATACGCAGTATTTT. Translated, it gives CASSESTEFTSTDTQYF.

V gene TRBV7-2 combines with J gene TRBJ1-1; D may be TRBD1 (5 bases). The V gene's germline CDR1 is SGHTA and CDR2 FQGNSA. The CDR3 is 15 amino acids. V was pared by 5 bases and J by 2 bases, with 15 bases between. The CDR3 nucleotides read TGTGCCAGCAGCCGTGGGGGGGTAAAAAACACTGAAGCTTTCTTT. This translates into CASSRGGVKNTEAFF.

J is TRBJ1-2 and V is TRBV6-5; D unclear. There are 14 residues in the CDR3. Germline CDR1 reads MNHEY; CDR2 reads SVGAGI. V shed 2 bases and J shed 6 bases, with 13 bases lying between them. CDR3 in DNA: TGTGCCAGCAGTTACACCCTCGAAGCCCATGGCTACACCTTC. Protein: CASSYTLEAHGYTF.

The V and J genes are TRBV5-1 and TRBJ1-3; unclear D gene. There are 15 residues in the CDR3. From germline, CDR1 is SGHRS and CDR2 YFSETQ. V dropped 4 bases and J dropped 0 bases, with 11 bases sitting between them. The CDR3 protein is CASSPGTSSGNTIYF. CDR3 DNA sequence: TGCGCCAGCAGCCCAGGTACCAGCTCTGGAAACACCATATATTTT.

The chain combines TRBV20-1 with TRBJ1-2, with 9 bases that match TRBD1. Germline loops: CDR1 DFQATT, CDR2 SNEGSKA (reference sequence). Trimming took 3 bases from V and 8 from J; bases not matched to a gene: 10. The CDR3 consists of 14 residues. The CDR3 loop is CSASLPGQGWGYTF. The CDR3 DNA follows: TGCAGTGCTAGTCTTCCGGGACAGGGTTGGGGCTACACCTTC.

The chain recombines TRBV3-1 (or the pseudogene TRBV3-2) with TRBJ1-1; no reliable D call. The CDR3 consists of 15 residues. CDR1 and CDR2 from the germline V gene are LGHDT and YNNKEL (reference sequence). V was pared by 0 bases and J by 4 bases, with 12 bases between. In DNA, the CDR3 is TGTGCCAGCAGCCAAGAGGAAAGAGGGCCCACTGAAGCTTTCTTT. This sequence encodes CASSQEERGPTEAFF.

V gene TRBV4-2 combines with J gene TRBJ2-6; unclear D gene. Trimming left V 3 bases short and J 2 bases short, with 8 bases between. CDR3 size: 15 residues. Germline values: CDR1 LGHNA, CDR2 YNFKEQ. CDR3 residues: CASSHQSAGANVLTF. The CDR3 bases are TGTGCCAGCAGCCATCAGAGCGCTGGGGCCAACGTCCTGACTTTC.

CDR3 coding DNA: TGTGCCAGCAACAGACTAGCGGGAGGGTTCGGGGAGCTGTTTTTT. It specifies CASNRLAGGFGELFF. J is TRBJ2-2 and V is TRBV11-2, with TRBD2 matching 14 bases. J was trimmed by 7 bases and V by 7 bases; bases with no gene match: 5. This CDR3 spans 15 amino acids. Germline CDR1 and CDR2: SGHAT and FQNNGV. Looking up the rest from reference TRBV11-2 and TRBJ2-2 gives the full variable domain: EAGVAQSPRYKIIEKRQSVAFWCNPISGHATLYWYQQILGQGPKLLIQFQNNGVVDDSQLPKDRFSAERLKGVDSTLKIQPAKLEDSAVYLCASNRLAGGFGELFFGEGSRLTVL.

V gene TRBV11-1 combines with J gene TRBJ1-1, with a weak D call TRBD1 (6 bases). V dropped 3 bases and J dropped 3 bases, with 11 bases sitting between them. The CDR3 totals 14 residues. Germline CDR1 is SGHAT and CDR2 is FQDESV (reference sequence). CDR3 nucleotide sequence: TGTGCCAGCAGCTTGGGGACACCCTACACTGAAGCTTTCTTT. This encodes CASSLGTPYTEAFF.

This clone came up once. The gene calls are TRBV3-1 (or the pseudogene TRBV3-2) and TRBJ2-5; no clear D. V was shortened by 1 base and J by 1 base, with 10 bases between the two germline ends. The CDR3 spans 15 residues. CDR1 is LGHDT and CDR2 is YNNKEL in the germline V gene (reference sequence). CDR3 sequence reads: CASSQVAGFQETQYF. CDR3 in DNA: TGTGCCAGCAGCCAAGTGGCAGGATTCCAAGAGACCCAGTACTTC.

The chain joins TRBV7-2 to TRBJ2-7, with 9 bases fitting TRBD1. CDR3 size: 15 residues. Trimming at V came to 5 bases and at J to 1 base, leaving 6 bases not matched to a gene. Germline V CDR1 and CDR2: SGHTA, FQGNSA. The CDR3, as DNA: TGTGCCAGCAGCCTCACGGGACAGGGATCCTACGAGCAGTACTTC. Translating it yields CASSLTGQGSYEQYF.

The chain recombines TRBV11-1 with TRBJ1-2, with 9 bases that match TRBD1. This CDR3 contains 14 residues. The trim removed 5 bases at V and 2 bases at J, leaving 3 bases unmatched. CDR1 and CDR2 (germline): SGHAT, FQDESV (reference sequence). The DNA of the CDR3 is TGTGCCAGCAGCCCAGGACAGGGGAACTATGGCTACACCTTC. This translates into CASSPGQGNYGYTF.

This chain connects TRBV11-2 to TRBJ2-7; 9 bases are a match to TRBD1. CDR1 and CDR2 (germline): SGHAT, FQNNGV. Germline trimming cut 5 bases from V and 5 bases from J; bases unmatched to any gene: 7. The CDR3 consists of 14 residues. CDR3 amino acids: CASSGRQGGHEQYF. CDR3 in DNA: TGTGCCAGCAGCGGGCGACAGGGGGGCCACGAGCAGTACTTC.

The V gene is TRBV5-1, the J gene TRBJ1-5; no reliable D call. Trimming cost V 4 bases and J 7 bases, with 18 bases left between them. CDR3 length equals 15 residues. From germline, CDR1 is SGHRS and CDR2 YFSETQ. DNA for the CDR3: TGCGCCAGCAGCCTATCTTCTCCCACGGGGCAGCCCCAGCATTTT. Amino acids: CASSLSSPTGQPQHF.

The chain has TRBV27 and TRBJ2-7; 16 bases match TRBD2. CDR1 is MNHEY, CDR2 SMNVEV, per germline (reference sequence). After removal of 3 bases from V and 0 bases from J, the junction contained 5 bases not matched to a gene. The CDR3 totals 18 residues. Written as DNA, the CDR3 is TGTGCCAGCAGTTTTCGCGGGACTAGCGGGGGGGACTCCTACGAGCAGTACTTC. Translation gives CASSFRGTSGGDSYEQYF.

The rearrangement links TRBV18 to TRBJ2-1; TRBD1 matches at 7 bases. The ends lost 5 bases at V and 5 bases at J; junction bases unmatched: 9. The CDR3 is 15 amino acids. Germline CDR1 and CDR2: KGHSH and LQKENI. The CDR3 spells CASSTGAQLNNEQFF. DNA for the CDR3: TGTGCCAGCTCAACAGGGGCCCAGCTTAACAATGAGCAGTTCTTC.

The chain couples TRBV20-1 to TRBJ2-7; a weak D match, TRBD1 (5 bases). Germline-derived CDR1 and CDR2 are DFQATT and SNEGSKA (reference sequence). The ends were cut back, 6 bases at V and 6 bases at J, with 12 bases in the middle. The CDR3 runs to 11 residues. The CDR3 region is CSALTVPEQYF. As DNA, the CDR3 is TGCAGTGCGCTGACAGTGCCCGAGCAGTACTTC.

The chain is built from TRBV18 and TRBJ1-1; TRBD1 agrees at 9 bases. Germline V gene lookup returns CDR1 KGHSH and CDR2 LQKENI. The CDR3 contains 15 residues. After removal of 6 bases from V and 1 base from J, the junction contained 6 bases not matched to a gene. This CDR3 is CASSTGGRGNTEAFF. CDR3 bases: TGTGCCAGCTCCACAGGGGGCAGGGGGAACACTGAAGCTTTCTTT.

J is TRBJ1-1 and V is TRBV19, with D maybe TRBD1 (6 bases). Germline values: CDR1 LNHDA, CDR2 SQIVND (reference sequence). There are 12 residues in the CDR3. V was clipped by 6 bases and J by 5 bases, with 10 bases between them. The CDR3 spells CASRDSYTEAFF. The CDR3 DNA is TGTGCCAGTAGGGACAGTTATACTGAAGCTTTCTTT.

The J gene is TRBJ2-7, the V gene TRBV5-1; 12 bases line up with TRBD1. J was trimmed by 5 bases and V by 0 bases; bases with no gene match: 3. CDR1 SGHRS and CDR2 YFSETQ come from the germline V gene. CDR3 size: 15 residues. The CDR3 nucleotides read TGCGCCAGCAGCTTGGAGGGACAGGGGGCCCACGAGCAGTACTTC. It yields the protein CASSLEGQGAHEQYF.

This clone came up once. CDR3 region: CASSWAGRSGTGELFF. DNA for the CDR3: TGTGCCAGCAGTTGGGCGGGACGGAGCGGGACCGGGGAGCTGTTTTTT. The genes are TRBV9 and TRBJ2-2; maybe TRBD2 (6 bases). CDR1 is SGDLS and CDR2 is YYNGEE in the germline V gene. The CDR3 extends over 16 amino acids. Between the trimmed V and J ends, which lost 5 bases and 5 bases, there was a span of 19 bases.

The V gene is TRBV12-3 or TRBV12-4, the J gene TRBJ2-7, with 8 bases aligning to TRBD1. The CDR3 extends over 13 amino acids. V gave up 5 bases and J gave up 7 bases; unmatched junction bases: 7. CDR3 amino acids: CASSRDRHGEQYF. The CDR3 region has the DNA TGTGCCAGCAGTCGGGACAGGCACGGTGAGCAGTACTTC.